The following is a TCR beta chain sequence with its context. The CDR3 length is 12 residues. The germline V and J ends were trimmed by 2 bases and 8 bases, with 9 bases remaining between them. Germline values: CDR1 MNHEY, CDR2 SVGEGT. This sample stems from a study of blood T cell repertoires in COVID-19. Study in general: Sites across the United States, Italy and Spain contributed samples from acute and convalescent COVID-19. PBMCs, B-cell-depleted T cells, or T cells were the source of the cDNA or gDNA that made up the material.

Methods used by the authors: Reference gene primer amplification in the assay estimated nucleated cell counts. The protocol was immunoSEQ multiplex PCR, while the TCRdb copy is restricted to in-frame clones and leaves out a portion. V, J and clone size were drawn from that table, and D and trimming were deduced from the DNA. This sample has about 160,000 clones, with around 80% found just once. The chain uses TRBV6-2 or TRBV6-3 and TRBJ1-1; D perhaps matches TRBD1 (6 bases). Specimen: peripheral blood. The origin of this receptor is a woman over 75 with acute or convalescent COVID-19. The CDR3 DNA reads TGTGCCAGCAGTTACCCTGACAGGGAAGCTTTCTTT. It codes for CASSYPDREAFF.